This T cell receptor (beta chain) was captured in a study of T cell responses to AZD1222 COVID-19 vaccine. Whole-study findings and limits: Spike-specific TCR breadth and depth were elevated following two AZD1222 doses. Clonal diversity was possibly underestimated; the donors were predominantly white British and more often female. No repertoire was sampled before or during the peak T cell response, only after it. Only a handful of individuals given AZD1222 were seropositive at baseline.

CDR1 is LGHDT, CDR2 YNNKEL, per germline (reference sequence). V lost 2 bases, J lost 7 bases, and 11 bases stayed unmatched. The CDR3 is made up of 17 amino acids. Produced via immunoSEQ multiplex PCR; TCRdb's table is partial and in-frame only. The sample lists some 120,000 clones; about 90% were seen once. Notes on this clone: Antigen unknown.

Here the sequenced sample was peripheral blood, taken on day 0 of AZD1222 vaccination. The source of this sequence is an adult in good health. The chain joins TRBV3-1 (or the pseudogene TRBV3-2) to TRBJ2-2; TRBD2 matches at 9 bases. CDR3 in DNA: TGTGCCAGCAGCCAACCGGGACTAGCTATTGAGGACGGGGAGCTGTTTTTT. This codes for CASSQPGLAIEDGELFF.